A single sample gave rise to the 6 T cell receptor beta chains below, sequenced in a study of cytomegalovirus exposure and HLA in healthy donors. The PCR ran on 60 Vbeta and 13 Jbeta primers. Some clones are missing from TCRdb's copy, which holds only in-frame ones; the method was immunoSEQ multiplex PCR. Seen here are roughly 97,000 clones, around 79% observed once, and the top ten hold roughly 6%. The sample comprised PBMCs. The receptor source for this set is a man aged 55 to 70 in good health and CMV-seropositive.

The rearrangement links TRBV6-1 to TRBJ2-7; TRBD2 is a possible D gene (6 bases). V was clipped by 6 bases and J by 3 bases, with 12 bases between them. The V gene's germline CDR1 is MNHNS and CDR2 SASEGT. This CDR3 spans 13 amino acids. As DNA, the CDR3 is TGTGCCAGCAGGGGGACTGTTATCTACGAGCAGTACTTC. Translation: CASRGTVIYEQYF.

Concerning this clone: The same CDR3 can be traced to other DNA sequences in this sample. The V and J genes are TRBV5-1 and TRBJ2-2; D uncertain. The germline V gene encodes CDR1 SGHRS and CDR2 YFSETQ. V lost 3 bases and J lost 3, with 3 bases in between. CDR3 size: 12 residues. Here the CDR3 reads CASSSYTGELFF. Here the CDR3 DNA reads TGCGCCAGCAGCTCTTACACCGGGGAGCTGTTTTTT. Supplemented by reference TRBV5-1 and TRBJ2-2, the full variable domain reads KAGVTQTPRYLIKTRGQQVTLSCSPISGHRSVSWYQQTPGQGLQFLFEYFSETQRNKGNFPGRFSGRQFSNSRSEMNVSTLELGDSALYLCASSSYTGELFFGEGSRLTVL.

This clone turned up a few times. V gene TRBV4-3 combines with J gene TRBJ1-1; tentatively, D is TRBD1 (6 bases). There are 15 residues in the CDR3. The V gene's germline CDR1 is LGHNA and CDR2 YSLEER. Trimming took off 4 bases at V and 5 bases at J, with 17 bases between the two ends. The CDR3 loop is CASSPGDIRNTEAFF. The CDR3 bases are TGCGCCAGCAGCCCCGGGGACATCAGGAATACTGAAGCTTTCTTT.

Regarding this clone: The sample holds other DNA sequences that translate to the same CDR3. The chain uses TRBV20-1 and TRBJ2-5; D is unresolved. The V gene's germline CDR1 is DFQATT and CDR2 SNEGSKA (reference sequence). V was clipped by 6 bases and J by 2 bases, with 4 bases between them. The CDR3 sequence is 10 residues long. DNA for the CDR3: TGCAGTGCCCGTCAAGAGACCCAGTACTTC. This encodes CSARQETQYF.

The rearrangement joins TRBV19 to TRBJ1-2; TRBD1 matches 9 bases. The germline CDR1 and CDR2 sequences are LNHDA and SQIVND (reference sequence). V lost 11 bases, J lost 3 bases, and 13 bases stayed unmatched. This CDR3 contains 15 residues. The CDR3 is CAGSPAGQGHYGYTF. CDR3 coding DNA: TGTGCCGGAAGTCCCGCGGGACAGGGTCACTATGGCTACACCTTC.

This chain connects TRBV19 to TRBJ1-2; D unclear. Trimming shortened V by 3 bases and J by 4 bases, and 6 bases separated the two germline ends. This CDR3 has 12 amino acids. The germline V gene encodes CDR1 LNHDA and CDR2 SQIVND (reference sequence). Here the CDR3 DNA reads TGTGCCAGTAGTATCGACACCTATGGCTACACCTTC. Amino acid sequence: CASSIDTYGYTF.